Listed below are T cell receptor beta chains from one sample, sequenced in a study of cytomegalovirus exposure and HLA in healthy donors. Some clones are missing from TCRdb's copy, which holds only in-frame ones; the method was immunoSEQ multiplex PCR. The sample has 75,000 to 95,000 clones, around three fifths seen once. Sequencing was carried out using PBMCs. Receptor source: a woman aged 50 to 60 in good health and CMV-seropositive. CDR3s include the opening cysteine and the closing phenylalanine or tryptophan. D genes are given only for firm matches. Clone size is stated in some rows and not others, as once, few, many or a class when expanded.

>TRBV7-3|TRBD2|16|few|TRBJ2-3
TGTGCCAGCAGCGAGCTAGCGGGGGGCGACACAGATACGCAGTATTTT
CASSELAGGDTDTQYF
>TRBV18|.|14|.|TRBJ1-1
TGTGCCAGCTCACAGACAGATCGGGACACTGAAGCTTTCTTT
CASSQTDRDTEAFF
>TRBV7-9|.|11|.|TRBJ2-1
TGTGCCAGCAGCTTGAGCAATGAGCAGTTCTTC
CASSLSNEQFF
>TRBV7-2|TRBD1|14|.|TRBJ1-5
TGTGCCAGCAGCTATAACAGGGGTGGTCAGCCCCAGCATTTT
CASSYNRGGQPQHF
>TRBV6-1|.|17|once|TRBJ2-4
TGTGCCAGCAGTGAAGCCTTGGGCAGGCTAGCCAAAAACATTCAGTACTTC
CASSEALGRLAKNIQYF
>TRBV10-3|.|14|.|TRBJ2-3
TGTGCCATCAGTGAGTCGGTGGCGGAAGATACGCAGTATTTT
CAISESVAEDTQYF
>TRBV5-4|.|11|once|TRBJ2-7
TGTGCCAGCAGCTTTTTAACAGAGCAGTACTTC
CASSFLTEQYF
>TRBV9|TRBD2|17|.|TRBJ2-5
TGTGCCAGCAGCGGGGGGACTAGCGGGGGGTTAGATGAGACCCAGTACTTC
CASSGGTSGGLDETQYF
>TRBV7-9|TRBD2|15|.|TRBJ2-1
TGTGCCAGCAGCCCCCGACTAGCGGGGGACAATGAGCAGTTCTTC
CASSPRLAGDNEQFF
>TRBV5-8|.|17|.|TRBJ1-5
TGTGCCAGCAGCTTGGAAACAGGGATAGGGAGCAATCAGCCCCAGCATTTT
CASSLETGIGSNQPQHF
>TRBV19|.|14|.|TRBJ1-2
TGTGCCAGTGCCGAACAGTTTGTCAACTATGGCTACACCTTC
CASAEQFVNYGYTF
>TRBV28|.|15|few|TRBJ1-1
TGTGCCAGCAGTTTATTGGCAGGGACAAACACTGAAGCTTTCTTT
CASSLLAGTNTEAFF
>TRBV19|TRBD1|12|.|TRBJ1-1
TGTGCCAGTACATACAGGGGAACTGAAGCTTTCTTT
CASTYRGTEAFF
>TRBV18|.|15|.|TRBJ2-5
TGTGCCAGCTCACCACCGGGCCTGAACCAAGAGACCCAGTACTTC
CASSPPGLNQETQYF
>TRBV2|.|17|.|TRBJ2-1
TGTGCCAGCAGCCACCCTCCCCAGGGGTTAGCCTACAATGAGCAGTTCTTC
CASSHPPQGLAYNEQFF
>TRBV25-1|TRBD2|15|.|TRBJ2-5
TGTGCCAGCAGTGAACTAGCGGGGGGGCTTGAGACCCAGTACTTC
CASSELAGGLETQYF
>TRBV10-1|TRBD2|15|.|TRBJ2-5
TGCGCCAGCACCCTAGCGGGGGCCCCACGGGAGACCCAGTACTTC
CASTLAGAPRETQYF
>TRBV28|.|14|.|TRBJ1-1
TGTGCCAGCAGTTTATTCGGCAGGGCGGCTGAAGCTTTCTTT
CASSLFGRAAEAFF
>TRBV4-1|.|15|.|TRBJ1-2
TGCGCCAGCAGCCAAGATCCCGCAGGGGATTACGGCTACACCTTC
CASSQDPAGDYGYTF
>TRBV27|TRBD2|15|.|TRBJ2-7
TGTGCCAGCAGTTTTTCGCGGGGGTCATCCTACGAGCAGTACTTC
CASSFSRGSSYEQYF
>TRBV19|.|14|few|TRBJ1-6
TGTGCCAGTAATAACAACCAGGCAGGTTCACCCCTCCACTTT
CASNNNQAGSPLHF
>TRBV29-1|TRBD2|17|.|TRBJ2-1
TGCAGCGTTCTCGCCGCCCCGGCTAGCGGGGGCCACAATGAGCAGTTCTTC
CSVLAAPASGGHNEQFF
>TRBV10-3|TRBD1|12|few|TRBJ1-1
TGTGCCACCCGACAGGGGGACACTGAAGCTTTCTTT
CATRQGDTEAFF
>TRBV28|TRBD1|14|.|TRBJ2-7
TGTGCCAGCAGTTTAGGGACAGAAGCCTACGAGCAGTACTTC
CASSLGTEAYEQYF
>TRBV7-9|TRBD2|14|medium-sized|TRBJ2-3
TGTGCCAGCAGCGTTAGCGGGAACACAGATACGCAGTATTTT
CASSVSGNTDTQYF
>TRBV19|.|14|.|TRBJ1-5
TGTGCCAGTAGCTGGGGGCTGGGCAATCAGCCCCAGCATTTT
CASSWGLGNQPQHF
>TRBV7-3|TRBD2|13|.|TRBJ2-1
TGTGCCAGCAGCTTAATTAGCGGGGGGGCCCAGTTCTTC
CASSLISGGAQFF
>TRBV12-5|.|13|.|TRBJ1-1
TGTGCTAGTGGTTTACAAGAAAACACTGAAGCTTTCTTT
CASGLQENTEAFF
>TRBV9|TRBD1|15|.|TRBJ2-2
TGTGCCAGCAGCGTAGAGGGACAGGGGTACGGGGAGCTGTTTTTT
CASSVEGQGYGELFF
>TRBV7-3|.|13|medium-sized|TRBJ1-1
TGTGCCAGCAGCTTAAATCAGCGGACTGAAGCTTTCTTT
CASSLNQRTEAFF
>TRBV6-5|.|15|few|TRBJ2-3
TGTGCCAGCAGGGAGATGGCTAGCGCCCCAGATACGCAGTATTTT
CASREMASAPDTQYF
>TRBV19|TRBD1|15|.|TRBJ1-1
TGTGCCAGTAGTGTGACAGGGATGGAAAACACTGAAGCTTTCTTT
CASSVTGMENTEAFF
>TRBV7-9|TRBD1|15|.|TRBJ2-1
TGTGCCAGCATTTCCCGGGACAGTCCCGTGGGTGAGCAGTTCTTC
CASISRDSPVGEQFF
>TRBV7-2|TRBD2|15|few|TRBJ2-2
TGTGCCAGCAGCTTAGAGGGAGGGTACCCCGGGGAGCTGTTTTTT
CASSLEGGYPGELFF
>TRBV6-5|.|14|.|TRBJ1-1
TGTGCCAGCAGTTACTCGGGAGGGGTCACTGAAGCTTTCTTT
CASSYSGGVTEAFF
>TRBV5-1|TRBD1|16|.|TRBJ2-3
TGCGCCAGCAGTCCGGGGACAGGAAATGTTGCAGATACGCAGTATTTT
CASSPGTGNVADTQYF
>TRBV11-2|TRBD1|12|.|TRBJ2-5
TGTGCCAGCAGCTTAGTTGGACAGGGCCAGTACTTC
CASSLVGQGQYF
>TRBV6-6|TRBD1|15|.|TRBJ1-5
TGTGCCAGCAGTTCCCCGGACAGGGGCAATCAGCCCCAGCATTTT
CASSSPDRGNQPQHF
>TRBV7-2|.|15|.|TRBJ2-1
TGTGCCAGCAGCTTCCGACTGTCTAAAGGCAATGAGCAGTTCTTC
CASSFRLSKGNEQFF
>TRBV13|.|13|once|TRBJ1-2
TGTGCCAGCAGCTCAGGGACATGGAATGGCTACACCTTC
CASSSGTWNGYTF
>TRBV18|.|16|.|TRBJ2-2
TGTGCCAGCTCAACCTCCGAGAGCTCAGGGACCGGGGAGCTGTTTTTT
CASSTSESSGTGELFF
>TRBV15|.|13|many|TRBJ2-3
TGTGCCACCAGCAGAGATAACGCGGATACGCAGTATTTT
CATSRDNADTQYF
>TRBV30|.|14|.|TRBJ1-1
TGTGCCTGGAGTGTACACGGGTTTAACACTGAAGCTTTCTTT
CAWSVHGFNTEAFF
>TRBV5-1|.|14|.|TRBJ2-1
TGCGCCAGCCGTTTTCAGGACAGCTACAATGAGCAGTTCTTC
CASRFQDSYNEQFF
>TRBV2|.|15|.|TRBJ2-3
TGTGCCAGCAAATCTTTTGCCTACCCCACAGATACGCAGTATTTT
CASKSFAYPTDTQYF
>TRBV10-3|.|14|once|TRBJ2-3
TGTGCCACCCAAGCGGGGGCAGGGGGAGATACGCAGTATTTT
CATQAGAGGDTQYF
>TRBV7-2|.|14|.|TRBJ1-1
TGTGCCAGCAGCTTTAGCGGAGGAGGAACTGAAGCTTTCTTT
CASSFSGGGTEAFF
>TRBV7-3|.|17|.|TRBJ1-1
TGTGCCAGCAGCCTGATGGGGCAGGGAAGGCCGGTCACTGAAGCTTTCTTT
CASSLMGQGRPVTEAFF
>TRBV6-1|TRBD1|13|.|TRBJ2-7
TGTGCCAGCTGCCGGGACAGGGCGTCCGAGCAGTACTTC
CASCRDRASEQYF
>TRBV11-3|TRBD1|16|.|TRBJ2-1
TGTGCCAGCAGCTCGGGACAGGGGGCTTCCCACAATGAGCAGTTCTTC
CASSSGQGASHNEQFF
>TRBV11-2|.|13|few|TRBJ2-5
TGTGCCAGCAGCCCCTCAGAGCGAGAGACCCAGTACTTC
CASSPSERETQYF
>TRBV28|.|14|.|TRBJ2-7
TGTGCCAGCAGTCCCCCCGCAGTGTTCTACGAGCAGTACTTC
CASSPPAVFYEQYF